This TCR beta chain was captured in a study of cytomegalovirus exposure and HLA in healthy donors. Broader study findings: Reportedly, HLA-A and HLA-B alleles of most subjects were accurately predicted from TCR beta. In an earlier analysis, in around 590 donors, most V segments appeared productive either ~90% or ~30% of the time.

Researchers ran the PCR with 60 Vbeta and 13 Jbeta primers. TCRdb keeps only in-frame clones here, not all; method: immunoSEQ multiplex PCR. This table has a few hundred thousand clones, approximately 91% appearing once. Turning to this clone: No antigen is known for it.

V lost 3 bases and J lost 4; bases outside the gene matches: 7. This CDR3 spans 15 amino acids. Germline V gene sequence: CDR1 SGHRS, CDR2 YFSETQ. The sequencing input was PBMCs. This clonotype originated in a girl aged 2 to 10 in good health and CMV-seronegative. V is TRBV5-1 and J is TRBJ2-7; 10 positions match TRBD2. CDR3 sequence reads: CASSSTPGLAYEQYF. The CDR3 coding sequence is TGCGCCAGCAGCTCGACACCGGGACTAGCGTACGAGCAGTACTTC.